The 30 T cell receptor beta chains below all came from one sample that was sequenced in a study of T cell changes during pregnancy in multiple sclerosis (dated by TCRdb to between 2019 and 2020). The method behind the library was the immunoSEQ multiplex PCR assay. Here the immuneACCESS table is served through TCRdb, limited to in-frame sequences with V and J called. Missing clones are a known gap in these copies; in checked studies unresolved V genes cover under half, and the rest lacks a known reason. The sample contains tens of thousands of clones, 93% of them found a single time. The top ten constitute roughly 4% of the sample. Here the sequenced sample was CD8+ T cells from peripheral blood mononuclear cells, taken after pregnancy. The receptors come from a female donor with multiple sclerosis, enrolled in a pregnancy study.

The V call is TRBV29-1, the J call TRBJ1-2, with D possibly TRBD1 on 6 matching bases. The CDR3 consists of 16 residues. The germline V gene has CDR1 SQVTM and CDR2 ANQGSEA. V lost 3 bases to trimming and J lost 1 base, with 18 bases between them. CDR3 sequence (DNA): TGCAGCGTTGAGAGTATTGGCAGGGGCTATAACTATGGCTACACCTTC. Its translation is CSVESIGRGYNYGYTF.

The chain joins TRBV4-2 to TRBJ2-7; 9 bases align to TRBD1. Germline values: CDR1 LGHNA, CDR2 YNFKEQ. The CDR3 consists of 15 residues. The trim removed 4 bases at V and 2 bases at J, leaving 6 bases unmatched. CDR3 protein: CASSPAGQGTYEQYF. Written as DNA, the CDR3 is TGTGCCAGCAGCCCGGCGGGACAGGGAACCTACGAGCAGTACTTC.

The rearrangement joins TRBV28 to TRBJ2-7; TRBD1 matches at 7 bases. The CDR3 is made up of 17 amino acids. V lost 8 bases, J lost 6 bases, and 22 bases stayed unmatched. The germline V gene has CDR1 MDHEN and CDR2 SYDVKM. The CDR3 coding sequence is TGTGCCAGCGGGGGTAGTACGGGCAGACAGGGTCGGGCCGAGCAGTACTTC. This codes for CASGGSTGRQGRAEQYF.

The chain has TRBV27 and TRBJ2-7; D is unclear. Trimming left V 0 bases short and J 3 bases short, with 6 bases between. The CDR3 runs 13 residues. Per germline, CDR1 MNHEY and CDR2 SMNVEV (reference sequence). The CDR3 sequence is CASSLSTDYEQYF. The CDR3 DNA reads TGTGCCAGCAGTTTATCTACTGACTACGAGCAGTACTTC.

The V gene is TRBV4-1, the J gene TRBJ1-5; possible D gene TRBD1, 5 bases. Trimming stripped 4 bases from V and 1 base from J, with 14 bases between. The CDR3 is 16 residues long. The germline V gene encodes CDR1 MGHRA and CDR2 YSYEKL. The CDR3 region is CASSLGGTISNQPQHF. The CDR3 nucleotides read TGCGCCAGCAGCCTGGGGGGGACCATCAGCAATCAGCCCCAGCATTTT.

V is TRBV6-6 and J is TRBJ1-1; 8 bases fit TRBD1. CDR1 and CDR2 from the germline V gene are MNHNY and SVGAGI (reference sequence). The CDR3 has 16 residues. V lost 2 bases, J lost 5 bases, and 10 bases stayed unmatched. The CDR3 loop is CASSYPFDRGFTEAFF. DNA of the CDR3: TGTGCCAGCAGTTACCCTTTCGACAGGGGTTTTACTGAAGCTTTCTTT.

The chain employs TRBV19 and TRBJ2-4; 9 bases are shared with TRBD1. Trimming at V came to 5 bases and at J to 1 base, leaving 15 bases not matched to a gene. The CDR3 has 19 amino acids. CDR1 LNHDA and CDR2 SQIVND come from the germline V gene (reference sequence). In DNA, the CDR3 is TGTGCCAGTAGTTTGCCCAGGGACAGGGACGGTGGGGCCAAAAACATTCAGTACTTC. This translates into CASSLPRDRDGGAKNIQYF.

The chain recombines TRBV7-9 with TRBJ1-5, with D maybe TRBD1 (6 bases). This CDR3 is 14 amino acids long. Per the germline V gene, CDR1 is SEHNR and CDR2 is FQNEAQ (reference sequence). Trimming removed 1 base from V and 5 bases from J, with 9 bases in between. The CDR3 DNA reads TGTGCCAGCAGCTTAGGGGGGCCCCATCAGCCCCAGCATTTT. It is translated as CASSLGGPHQPQHF.

The chain carries TRBV6-1 and TRBJ2-7; the match to TRBD1 covers 8 bases. After removal of 5 bases from V and 4 bases from J, the junction contained 10 bases not matched to a gene. Germline CDR1 MNHNS, CDR2 SASEGT. The CDR3 has 15 residues. This chain's CDR3 is CASSLTDRVEYEQYF. The CDR3 bases are TGTGCCAGCAGTCTAACGGACAGGGTTGAATACGAGCAGTACTTC.

The chain employs TRBV19 and TRBJ1-5; TRBD1 aligns across 10 bases. This CDR3 is 14 amino acids long. Germline loops: CDR1 LNHDA, CDR2 SQIVND (reference sequence). V lost 7 bases to trimming and J lost 9 bases; unmatched junction nucleotides: 9. CDR3 protein: CASTPGQGSWPQHF. In nucleotides, the CDR3 is TGTGCCAGTACTCCGGGACAGGGGTCCTGGCCCCAGCATTTT.

This rearrangement joins TRBV7-6 to TRBJ1-1; D not certain. In germline, CDR1 is SGHVS, CDR2 FNYEAQ. The CDR3 loop spans 12 amino acids. Trimming pared 1 base from V and 10 bases from J, leaving 10 bases between. The CDR3 bases are TGTGCCAGCAGCTTAGATACCGGAGGAGCTTTCTTT. It yields the protein CASSLDTGGAFF.

The chain links TRBV27 to TRBJ2-1; no firm D call. The ends were cut back, 6 bases at V and 3 bases at J, with 15 bases in the middle. Germline values: CDR1 MNHEY, CDR2 SMNVEV (reference sequence). CDR3 length equals 15 residues. In DNA, the CDR3 is TGTGCCAGCAGCCCCCCCGGAGCGTACTACAATGAGCAGTTCTTC. This sequence encodes CASSPPGAYYNEQFF.

V usage is TRBV9 and J usage is TRBJ1-1; D remains ambiguous. Germline assignment: CDR1 SGDLS and CDR2 YYNGEE. The CDR3 runs to 16 residues. Trimming removed 0 bases from V and 1 base from J, with 13 bases in between. CDR3 sequence reads: CASSVGFMGENTEAFF. The CDR3 DNA sequence: TGTGCCAGCAGCGTAGGGTTCATGGGAGAGAACACTGAAGCTTTCTTT.

The V gene is TRBV4-1, the J gene TRBJ2-1; TRBD1 matches 10 bases. Trimming removed 1 base from V and 6 bases from J; junction bases left unmatched: 9. This CDR3 has 17 residues. Germline CDR1 is MGHRA and CDR2 is YSYEKL. The CDR3: CASSQGGGTGDSNEQFF. CDR3 DNA sequence: TGCGCCAGCAGCCAAGGTGGAGGGACAGGGGACAGCAATGAGCAGTTCTTC.

The chain joins TRBV10-3 to TRBJ1-5; 8 positions match TRBD1. Germline V gene sequence: CDR1 ENHRY, CDR2 SYGVKD. This CDR3 contains 17 residues. J was trimmed by 7 bases and V by 3 bases; bases with no gene match: 14. This CDR3 reads CAISERPREDRDQPQHF. As DNA, the CDR3 is TGTGCCATCAGTGAACGCCCCCGTGAGGACAGGGACCAGCCCCAGCATTTT.

This chain uses TRBV6-1 with TRBJ1-1; perhaps TRBD1 as D (5 bases). V gave up 3 bases and J gave up 1 base, with 12 bases separating them. CDR1 is MNHNS, CDR2 SASEGT, per germline. This CDR3 comprises 15 residues. The CDR3 spells CASSEWGGSNTEAFF. CDR3 sequence (DNA): TGTGCCAGCAGTGAGTGGGGGGGGTCGAACACTGAAGCTTTCTTT.

This clone was counted once. The chain recombines TRBV6-5 with TRBJ2-1; 8 nucleotides align to TRBD2. The CDR3 has 15 amino acids. The junction had 10 bases not matched to a gene; V was cut back by 7 bases and J by 5 bases. Germline V gene data show CDR1 as MNHEY and CDR2 as SVGAGI. The CDR3 is CASKLGASGHNEQFF. The DNA for the CDR3 is TGTGCCAGCAAGTTAGGGGCTAGCGGGCACAATGAGCAGTTCTTC.

The chain has TRBV7-9 and TRBJ1-2; 7 positions match TRBD1. V was clipped by 5 bases and J by 2 bases; unmatched bases: 14. The CDR3 loop spans 17 amino acids. CDR1 is SEHNR and CDR2 is FQNEAQ in the germline V gene (reference sequence). The CDR3 sequence is CASSPPEPSGGNYGYTF. CDR3 coding DNA: TGTGCCAGCAGCCCTCCCGAACCGTCAGGGGGGAACTATGGCTACACCTTC.

V is TRBV10-1 and J is TRBJ2-2; no clear D gene. CDR1 and CDR2 (germline): WNHNN, SYGVQD (reference sequence). The CDR3 loop spans 14 amino acids. The V and J ends lost 3 bases and 1 base respectively, with 6 bases between them. The CDR3 bases are TGCGCCAGCAGTGAATTTCGGAACACCGGGGAGCTGTTTTTT. This encodes CASSEFRNTGELFF.

The chain combines TRBV28 with TRBJ2-1; TRBD1 is a possible D gene (6 bases). The CDR3 spans 16 residues. CDR1 is MDHEN, CDR2 SYDVKM, per germline. With 6 bases removed from V and 3 bases from J, the gap between germline ends came to 18 bases. CDR3 sequence reads: CASSLPEGTYYNEQFF. The CDR3, as DNA: TGTGCCAGCAGCTTGCCGGAAGGGACATACTACAATGAGCAGTTCTTC. Full variable domain (outside the CDR3, taken from reference TRBV28 and TRBJ2-1): DVKVTQSSRYLVKRTGEKVFLECVQDMDHENMFWYRQDPGLGLRLIYFSYDVKMKEKGDIPEGYSVSREKKERFSLILESASTNQTSMYLCASSLPEGTYYNEQFFGPGTRLTVL.

The CDR3 region is CASSAGQTSQETQYF. In nucleotides, the CDR3 is TGTGCCAGCAGCGCGGGACAGACCTCCCAAGAGACCCAGTACTTC. J is TRBJ2-5 and V is TRBV9, with TRBD1 matching over 7 bases. Unmatched junction bases numbered 6, after V lost 3 bases and J lost 1 base. The CDR3 totals 15 residues. CDR1 is SGDLS, CDR2 YYNGEE, per germline.

V gene TRBV4-1 combines with J gene TRBJ2-7; D ambiguous. This CDR3 is built from 16 residues. The germline CDR1 and CDR2 sequences are MGHRA and YSYEKL. The germline V and J ends were trimmed by 0 bases and 3 bases, with 15 bases remaining between them. CDR3 nucleotides: TGCGCCAGCAGCCAAGATCCACAGCTATCGTTCTACGAGCAGTACTTC. This codes for CASSQDPQLSFYEQYF.

This clone was picked up one time. This chain uses TRBV29-1 with TRBJ2-2, with 9 bases fitting TRBD1. This CDR3 region has 14 residues. After removal of 5 bases from V and 2 bases from J, the junction contained 3 bases not matched to a gene. Germline-derived CDR1 and CDR2 are SQVTM and ANQGSEA. CDR3: CSVLGQGNTGELFF. Written as DNA, the CDR3 is TGCAGCGTTTTGGGACAGGGAAACACCGGGGAGCTGTTTTTT.

The J gene is TRBJ2-2, the V gene TRBV27, with D tentatively TRBD1 (6 bases). Trimming took off 4 bases at V and 7 bases at J, with 10 bases between the two ends. Germline CDR1 and CDR2: MNHEY and SMNVEV (reference sequence). This CDR3 is built from 13 residues. Written as DNA, the CDR3 is TGTGCCAGCAGTTCAGGGGTTATCGGGGAGCTGTTTTTT. Translation: CASSSGVIGELFF.

This chain joins TRBV11-2 and TRBJ1-4; 9 nucleotides line up with TRBD1. In germline, CDR1 is SGHAT, CDR2 FQNNGV. V shed 7 bases and J 2 bases; nucleotides not matched to a gene: 8. The CDR3 sequence is 16 residues long. The CDR3 loop is CASTTGQGPTNEKLFF. CDR3 sequence (DNA): TGTGCCAGCACCACCGGACAGGGGCCGACTAATGAAAAACTGTTTTTT. The full variable domain, in which reference TRBV11-2 and TRBJ1-4 provide the parts outside the CDR3, is EAGVAQSPRYKIIEKRQSVAFWCNPISGHATLYWYQQILGQGPKLLIQFQNNGVVDDSQLPKDRFSAERLKGVDSTLKIQPAKLEDSAVYLCASTTGQGPTNEKLFFGSGTQLSVL.

The rearrangement uses TRBV6-5 and TRBJ2-5; no reliable D call. CDR3 length: 15 residues. Germline V gene data show CDR1 as MNHEY and CDR2 as SVGAGI. Trimming removed 6 bases from V and 3 bases from J, with 17 bases in between. The CDR3, as DNA: TGTGCCAGCAGCCGTAGAGGCCTACCCAAAGAGACCCAGTACTTC. Translated: CASSRRGLPKETQYF.

The V call is TRBV7-9, the J call TRBJ1-4; TRBD1 agrees at 7 bases. The CDR3 is 16 amino acids. CDR1 is SEHNR, CDR2 FQNEAQ, per germline (reference sequence). V lost 4 bases to trimming and J lost 7 bases; unmatched junction nucleotides: 12. Here the CDR3 reads CASSSGTVGIGEKLFF. Written as DNA, the CDR3 is TGTGCCAGCAGCTCTGGGACAGTGGGGATTGGTGAAAAACTGTTTTTT.

The chain employs TRBV2 and TRBJ2-3; a possible D gene is TRBD2 (6 bases). The V end lost 2 bases, the J end lost 2 bases, and 11 bases lay between the germline ends. CDR3 length equals 15 residues. CDR1 SNHLY and CDR2 FYNNEI come from the germline V gene. The chain's CDR3 is CASSEWLAPTDTQYF. The CDR3 DNA sequence: TGTGCCAGCAGTGAATGGCTAGCGCCCACAGATACGCAGTATTTT. The full variable domain, rest sourced from reference TRBV2 and TRBJ2-3, is EPEVTQTPSHQVTQMGQEVILRCVPISNHLYFYWYRQILGQKVEFLVSFYNNEISEKSEIFDDQFSVERPDGSNFTLKIRSTKLEDSAMYFCASSEWLAPTDTQYFGPGTRLTVL.

The chain is built from TRBV2 and TRBJ1-2, with a weak D call TRBD1 (6 bases). Trimming left V 7 bases short and J 7 bases short, with 25 bases between. This CDR3 has 16 amino acids. In germline, CDR1 is SNHLY, CDR2 FYNNEI. CDR3 protein: CASIHRPQPAGAGYTF. Here the CDR3 DNA reads TGTGCCAGCATCCACCGGCCCCAACCGGCAGGGGCTGGCTACACCTTC.

The V gene is TRBV7-7, the J gene TRBJ2-5; D remains ambiguous. Per the germline V gene, CDR1 is SSHAT and CDR2 is FNYEAQ (reference sequence). There are 14 residues in the CDR3. The V gene lost 1 base and the J gene lost 1 base, with 7 bases spanning the gap. DNA for the CDR3: TGTGCCAGCAGCTTAGACTTATCCCAAGAGACCCAGTACTTC. Translating gives CASSLDLSQETQYF. Filled out from reference TRBV7-7 and TRBJ2-5, the complete variable domain reads GAGVSQSPRYKVTKRGQDVTLRCDPISSHATLYWYQQALGQGPEFLTYFNYEAQPDKSGLPSDRFSAERPEGSISTLTIQRTEQRDSAMYRCASSLDLSQETQYFGPGTRLLVL.